Below are 21 T cell receptor beta chains sequenced from a single sample in a study of monozygotic twins with inflammatory bowel disease. TCRdb reanalyzed the 5' RACE reads and collapses them to one entry per CDR3 protein, without DNA. The table lists roughly 330,000 distinct CDR3 sequences, with approximately 2% in the top ten. Sequenced input: blood. Source of these receptors: a human donor with ulcerative colitis or Crohn's disease, or a healthy co-twin of an affected twin (not recorded which).

The chain uses TRBV18 and TRBJ2-1; TCRdb gives TRBD2 as the D gene, but with no DNA this cannot be confirmed. Germline V lookup: CDR1 KGHSH, CDR2 LQKENI. This CDR3 contains 16 residues. This CDR3 reads CASSPGGLVLNNEQFF.

The chain uses TRBV6-1 and TRBJ2-1. This CDR3 comprises 11 residues. Germline-derived CDR1 and CDR2 are MNHNS and SASEGT. CDR3 in amino acids: CASSVVHEQFF.

The chain employs TRBV20-1 and TRBJ2-1; there is no DNA to check the TCRdb D call of TRBD2. The CDR3 sequence is 17 residues long. From germline, CDR1 is DFQATT and CDR2 SNEGSKA (reference sequence). CDR3 amino acids: CSARRGLAGRSYNEQFF.

This chain uses TRBV13 with TRBJ2-2. CDR1 PRHDT and CDR2 FYEKMQ come from the germline V gene (reference sequence). CDR3 length: 14 residues. The CDR3 spells CASKNGLNTGELFF.

The chain joins TRBV2 to TRBJ2-4; TCRdb names TRBD1, which stays unverified in the absence of DNA. This CDR3 contains 14 residues. The germline V gene has CDR1 SNHLY and CDR2 FYNNEI. The CDR3 sequence: CASKTGTTGDIQYF.

The chain carries TRBV7-2 and TRBJ1-2. Germline V gene data show CDR1 as SGHTA and CDR2 as FQGNSA. This CDR3 comprises 15 residues. The CDR3 here is CASSVVWVVKYGYTF.

CDR3 sequence: CASSLYSQFSGNTIYF. The chain joins TRBV7-9 to TRBJ1-3. Germline V gene sequence: CDR1 SEHNR, CDR2 FQNEAQ (reference sequence). The CDR3 has 16 amino acids.

This chain joins TRBV6-2 or TRBV6-3 and TRBJ1-2; with no DNA, the TCRdb D assignment of TRBD1 cannot be verified. The CDR3 length is 14 residues. Germline CDR1 is MNHEY and CDR2 is SVGEGT. The CDR3 region is CASSPLARSYGYTF.

The chain has TRBV13 and TRBJ2-2; with no DNA, the TCRdb D assignment of TRBD2 cannot be verified. The germline CDR1 and CDR2 sequences are PRHDT and FYEKMQ (reference sequence). This CDR3 is 13 amino acids long. CDR3 in amino acids: CASSLEDTGELFF.

The chain is built from TRBV11-2 and TRBJ2-6; TCRdb reports TRBD1, a call that lacks DNA to check it against. Per the germline V gene, CDR1 is SGHAT and CDR2 is FQNNGV. The CDR3 consists of 15 residues. CDR3 amino acids: CASSFSRAGANVLTF.

The gene calls are TRBV13 and TRBJ2-1. Germline V gene data show CDR1 as PRHDT and CDR2 as FYEKMQ (reference sequence). CDR3 length equals 13 residues. The CDR3 reads CASSLEIRNEQFF.

CDR3: CASRFRGGAEKLFF. The rearrangement uses TRBV28 and TRBJ1-4; the TCRdb D gene call, TRBD1, has no DNA to confirm it. This CDR3 contains 14 residues. Germline CDR1 reads MDHEN; CDR2 reads SYDVKM.

This chain uses TRBV20-1 with TRBJ1-4; TCRdb outputs TRBD1, but without DNA this stays unchecked. In germline, CDR1 is DFQATT, CDR2 SNEGSKA (reference sequence). This CDR3 is built from 16 residues. The CDR3 loop is CSARDLGAGGSEKLFF.

J is TRBJ2-3 and V is TRBV20-1; lacking DNA, the TRBD1 call made by TCRdb goes unchecked. Germline CDR1 and CDR2: DFQATT and SNEGSKA (reference sequence). CDR3 length: 16 amino acids. CDR3 sequence: CSARVGANKLTDTQYF.

CDR3 loop: CASSPLAREGELFF. This chain uses TRBV6-6 with TRBJ2-2; TCRdb lists TRBD1, though no DNA is available to test this call. This CDR3 spans 14 amino acids. In germline, CDR1 is MNHNY, CDR2 SVGAGI (reference sequence).

This chain links TRBV20-1 with TRBJ2-2; the D gene TCRdb calls, TRBD1, cannot be checked with no DNA. Germline lookup yields CDR1 DFQATT and CDR2 SNEGSKA (reference sequence). The CDR3 spans 15 residues. Here the CDR3 reads CSARETGGLTGELFF.

V is TRBV18 and J is TRBJ2-1; without DNA, the TCRdb call of TRBD2 cannot be checked. Germline loops: CDR1 KGHSH, CDR2 LQKENI. The CDR3 sequence is 16 residues long. CDR3: CASSPGTSGTWNEQFF.

The V and J genes are TRBV19 and TRBJ1-5; TCRdb picks TRBD1, but there is no DNA to check that call. The CDR3 totals 16 residues. The germline V gene has CDR1 LNHDA and CDR2 SQIVND (reference sequence). CDR3 sequence reads: CASTWTGGLSNQPQHF.

V and J are TRBV5-5 and TRBJ1-2. The V gene's germline CDR1 is SGHKS and CDR2 YYEKEE (reference sequence). CDR3 length equals 14 residues. The CDR3 spells CASSLASEGNGYTF.

This chain connects TRBV18 to TRBJ2-3; TCRdb selects TRBD2, and the lack of DNA leaves this call unchecked. The CDR3 consists of 17 residues. CDR1 KGHSH and CDR2 LQKENI come from the germline V gene. The CDR3 loop reads CASSPPELAGGTDTQYF.

The J gene is TRBJ2-6, the V gene TRBV29-1; TCRdb indicates TRBD1, and absent DNA this call remains unverified. Germline loops: CDR1 SQVTM, CDR2 ANQGSEA. This CDR3 comprises 12 residues. The CDR3 sequence is CSVTQGSNVLTF.